This T cell receptor beta chain came from a study of T-cell reconstitution after alpha-beta-depleted transplantation in children. Unique molecular identifiers tagged the TCRbeta library. MiXCR, run by TCRdb on the PCR reads, gives a single entry per CDR3 protein. Among 250,000 to 400,000 distinct CDR3 sequences listed, approximately 23% were seen once. The source of this sequence is a male patient between 5 and 17 years old who had a stem cell transplant for acute lymphoblastic leukemia, so the T cells may come from the graft donor. Sequencing used PBMCs, mostly from graft donor cells, obtained 180 days after TCRalphabeta/CD19-depleted stem cell transplant.

The CDR3 loop is CASSLLAGGLDEQFF. The CDR3 DNA reads as TGTGCCAGCAGCTTGTTAGCGGGAGGTCTCGATGAGCAGTTCTTC. V and J are TRBV7-3 and TRBJ2-1; 10 nucleotides line up with TRBD2. This CDR3 region has 15 residues. J lost 8 bases, V lost 3 bases, and 7 bases had no gene match. Germline V gene data show CDR1 as SGHTA and CDR2 as FQGTGA.